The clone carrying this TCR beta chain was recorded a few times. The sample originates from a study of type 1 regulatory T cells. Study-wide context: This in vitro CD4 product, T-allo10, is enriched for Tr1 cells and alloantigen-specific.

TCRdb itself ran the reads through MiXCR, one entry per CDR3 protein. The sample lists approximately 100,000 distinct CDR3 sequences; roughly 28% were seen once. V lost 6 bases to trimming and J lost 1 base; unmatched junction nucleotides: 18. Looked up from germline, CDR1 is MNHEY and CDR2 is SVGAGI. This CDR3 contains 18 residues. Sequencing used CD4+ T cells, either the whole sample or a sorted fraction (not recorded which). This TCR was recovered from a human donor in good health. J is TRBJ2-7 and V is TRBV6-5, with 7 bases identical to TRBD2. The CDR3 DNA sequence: TGTGCCAGCAGCCTAAGGAAGGAGTACGGGAGGTGGTCCTACGAGCAGTACTTC. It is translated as CASSLRKEYGRWSYEQYF.